A selection of T cell receptor beta chains follows, all from one sample in a study of blood T cell repertoires in COVID-19. Clones were read by immunoSEQ multiplex PCR, and TCRdb kept only the in-frame ones, dropping some. The sample yields around 190,000 clones, around 89% seen once. Material for sequencing was peripheral blood. Receptors were obtained from a human donor in a cohort sampled during active COVID-19. CDR3s include the opening cysteine and the closing phenylalanine or tryptophan. A D gene is named only where the DNA matches it firmly. Size is stated for part of the rows, as once, few or many counts, or as a class when the clone is expanded.

V: TRBV6-6
D: TRBD1
size: few
J: TRBJ1-6
DNA: TGTGCCAGCAGTAGCCGGACAGGCTACTCACCCCTCCACTTT
CDR3: CASSSRTGYSPLHF

V: TRBV4-1
D: -
size: few
J: TRBJ1-3
DNA: TGCGCCAGCAGCCAAGACTATACTGGAAACACCATATATTTT
CDR3: CASSQDYTGNTIYF

V: TRBV21-1
D: -
size: -
J: TRBJ2-1
DNA: TGTGCCAGCAGCACCACCGTAACTAGCGATGAGCAGTTCTTC
CDR3: CASSTTVTSDEQFF

V: TRBV3-1/TRBV3-2
D: -
size: -
J: TRBJ1-2
DNA: TGTGCCAGCAGACCGGACTGGCTCAGTGGCTACACCTTC
CDR3: CASRPDWLSGYTF

V: TRBV5-1
D: -
size: -
J: TRBJ1-6
DNA: TGCGCCAGCAGCCAGAAGGGGGAAAATTCACCCCTCCACTTT
CDR3: CASSQKGENSPLHF

V: TRBV5-1
D: TRBD2
size: -
J: TRBJ2-3
DNA: TGCGCCAGTCAGCGGGAGCCCCCCCCCACAGATACGCAGTATTTT
CDR3: CASQREPPPTDTQYF

V: TRBV7-2
D: TRBD2
size: -
J: TRBJ2-1
DNA: TGTGCCAGCAGACGCGGGGGGAATGAGCAGTTCTTC
CDR3: CASRRGGNEQFF

V: TRBV30
D: TRBD1
size: -
J: TRBJ1-2
DNA: TGTGCCTCCGGACAGGGTAGGGTCTATGGCTACACCTTC
CDR3: CASGQGRVYGYTF

V: TRBV19
D: TRBD1
size: -
J: TRBJ2-7
DNA: TGTGCCAGTAGTATTAGGGGACAGACCTACGAGCAGTACTTC
CDR3: CASSIRGQTYEQYF

V: TRBV11-2
D: -
size: -
J: TRBJ1-1
DNA: TGTGCCAGCAGCTTAGTCCCCTTTGGTCAGGGGGAAGCTTTCTTT
CDR3: CASSLVPFGQGEAFF

V: TRBV7-7
D: TRBD2
size: -
J: TRBJ2-3
DNA: TGTGCCAGCAGCTTATCCGGGGGGAGCACAGATACGCAGTATTTT
CDR3: CASSLSGGSTDTQYF

V: TRBV30
D: TRBD2
size: once
J: TRBJ2-1
DNA: TGTGCCTGGAGCCGACTAGCTGACCGCAGTGAGCAGTTCTTC
CDR3: CAWSRLADRSEQFF

V: TRBV6-2/TRBV6-3
D: TRBD1
size: -
J: TRBJ1-1
DNA: TGTGCCAGCAGTCATGGCCGGCAGGGGGTGGGGGCTGAAGCTTTCTTT
CDR3: CASSHGRQGVGAEAFF

V: TRBV6-5
D: TRBD1
size: -
J: TRBJ1-1
DNA: TGTGCCAGCACCCTACAGGGGGCAACTGAAGCTTTCTTT
CDR3: CASTLQGATEAFF

V: TRBV10-3
D: -
size: -
J: TRBJ1-5
DNA: TGTGCCATCAGAGATGACAGCTATCAGCCCCAGCATTTT
CDR3: CAIRDDSYQPQHF

V: TRBV4-3
D: -
size: -
J: TRBJ2-1
DNA: TGCGCCAGCAGCCAAGATCTGGCAATCGATGAGCAGTTCTTC
CDR3: CASSQDLAIDEQFF

V: TRBV5-3
D: TRBD1
size: -
J: TRBJ1-6
DNA: TGTGCCAGAAGCACCTACAGGGGGCTAGGACCCCTCCACTTT
CDR3: CARSTYRGLGPLHF

V: TRBV27
D: TRBD1
size: -
J: TRBJ1-2
DNA: TGTGCCAGCAGTCATTATACCGGGACAGGGGGCGGTGGCTACACCTTC
CDR3: CASSHYTGTGGGGYTF